The present entry profiles one TCR beta chain with its context. Its cognate antigen is unknown. This record comes from a study of cytomegalovirus exposure and HLA in healthy donors. On the study more broadly: The early release's HLA-typed donors yielded about 85 million unique TCRs.

PCR was performed using 60 Vbeta and 13 Jbeta primers. Under the authors' procedure: Approximately 11 million shared chains were among tens of millions of unique TCR beta chains counted in a later analysis. Measured with immunoSEQ multiplex PCR; TCRdb has only the in-frame clones, and not every one. V, J and clone size are taken as reported in that table, and D and trimming were inferred from the DNA itself. The sample consists of over 70,000 clones, roughly 67% of them appearing once. Findings and caveats of the study: Earlier analysis found most TCR beta V segments productive about 87% or about 30% of the time.

Trimming stripped 4 bases from V and 1 base from J, with 10 bases between. This CDR3 comprises 14 residues. Looked up from germline, CDR1 is LNHDA and CDR2 is SQIVND (reference sequence). The chain is built from TRBV19 and TRBJ1-1, with D possibly matching TRBD1 (6 bases). The source is a man aged 40-50 years in good health and CMV-seropositive. Sequenced material: PBMCs. The CDR3 spells CASSNLGANTEAFF. The CDR3 DNA is TGTGCCAGTAGTAATCTGGGGGCGAACACTGAAGCTTTCTTT.